Each of the 18 T cell receptor beta chains below was sequenced from the same sample in a study of a mutant IDH1 vaccine in newly diagnosed glioma. Described time point: week 11, during vaccination. Vaccine doses each comprised 300 ug of mutant IDH1 20-mer peptide, with topical imiquimod. TCRdb's copy holds only in-frame clones and misses some; the assay was immunoSEQ multiplex PCR. This table has about 25,000 clones, just over 70% appearing once. No cognate antigen is known for these TCRs. The sample in question was peripheral blood mononuclear cells (PBMCs), obtained from a glioma patient whose treatment included an IDH1 peptide vaccine. These receptors were obtained from a man between 18 and 35 years old with glioma. Some clones in this sample may be carry-over from other donors' samples.

The chain joins TRBV30 to TRBJ1-2, with no clear D. Germline V CDR1 and CDR2: GTSNPN, SVGIG (reference sequence). With 2 bases removed from V and 6 bases from J, the gap between germline ends came to 10 bases. CDR3 length equals 12 residues. CDR3 sequence (DNA): TGTGCCTGGAGTATCTGGGGAAATGGCTACACCTTC. Encoded protein: CAWSIWGNGYTF.

V is TRBV5-1 and J is TRBJ1-1, with D possibly being TRBD1 (6 bases). CDR1 is SGHRS and CDR2 is YFSETQ in the germline V gene. V was cut by 0 bases and J by 3 bases, with 12 bases left in between. This CDR3 region has 15 residues. CDR3 amino acids: CASSLETGRDTEAFF. The CDR3 region has the DNA TGCGCCAGCAGCTTGGAAACAGGGAGGGACACTGAAGCTTTCTTT.

The chain has TRBV13 and TRBJ1-1; D remains ambiguous. V was cut by 6 bases and J by 2 bases, with 10 bases left in between. CDR1 and CDR2 from the germline V gene are PRHDT and FYEKMQ (reference sequence). The CDR3 is 13 amino acids. CDR3 nucleotides: TGTGCCAGCAGTTATGGACCCAACACTGAAGCTTTCTTT. The encoded protein is CASSYGPNTEAFF.

The J gene is TRBJ1-6, the V gene TRBV14; D not resolved. The CDR3 is made up of 16 amino acids. V was pared by 5 bases and J by 7 bases, with 18 bases between. Looked up from germline, CDR1 is SGHDN and CDR2 is FVKESK. The CDR3 region is CASSKAFLASNSPLHF. The CDR3 coding sequence is TGTGCCAGCAGCAAGGCATTTCTTGCGTCAAATTCACCCCTCCACTTT.

The chain uses TRBV15 and TRBJ2-2, with D perhaps matching TRBD2 (6 bases). V was clipped by 8 bases and J by 5 bases, with 15 bases between them. Germline V gene data show CDR1 as LNHNV and CDR2 as YYDKDF (reference sequence). The CDR3 spans 14 residues. The CDR3 DNA follows: TGTGCCACCCGGGTCGGGAGAGAAACCGGGGAGCTGTTTTTT. Protein sequence: CATRVGRETGELFF.

This clone has a handful of counts. The rearrangement links TRBV7-6 to TRBJ2-5; D is perhaps TRBD2 (6 bases). Germline V CDR1 and CDR2: SGHVS, FNYEAQ. This CDR3 region has 14 residues. V was cut by 1 base and J by 5 bases, with 11 bases left in between. CDR3 loop: CASSLVASGETQYF. Here the CDR3 DNA reads TGTGCCAGCAGCTTAGTCGCGAGCGGGGAGACCCAGTACTTC.

The rearrangement joins TRBV6-5 to TRBJ2-5; D is possibly TRBD2 (6 bases). Germline lookup yields CDR1 MNHEY and CDR2 SVGAGI. The CDR3 consists of 15 residues. Trimming removed 4 bases from V and 4 bases from J, with 16 bases in between. CDR3 sequence: CASSFAYPGGETQYF. The CDR3, as DNA: TGTGCCAGCAGTTTCGCGTACCCCGGGGGAGAGACCCAGTACTTC.

The chain couples TRBV2 to TRBJ1-1, with TRBD1 matching over 7 bases. The CDR3 spans 14 residues. Losses at the gene ends were 5 bases for V and 3 bases for J; bases not matched to a gene: 6. The V gene's germline CDR1 is SNHLY and CDR2 FYNNEI. This chain's CDR3 is CASSTRGQHTEAFF. CDR3 sequence (DNA): TGTGCCAGCAGTACAAGGGGACAGCACACTGAAGCTTTCTTT.

The chain couples TRBV12-5 to TRBJ1-6; 8 bases match TRBD1. This CDR3 is built from 14 residues. Germline V gene data show CDR1 as LGHNT and CDR2 as FRNRAP. Unmatched junction bases numbered 4, after V lost 6 bases and J lost 6 bases. The CDR3 is CASGRDRPNSPLHF. As DNA, the CDR3 is TGTGCTAGTGGCCGGGACAGGCCTAATTCACCCCTCCACTTT. The complete variable domain, with remaining parts taken from reference TRBV12-5 and TRBJ1-6, reads DARVTQTPRHKVTEMGQEVTMRCQPILGHNTVFWYRQTMMQGLELLAYFRNRAPLDDSGMPKDRFSAEMPDATLATLKIQPSEPRDSAVYFCASGRDRPNSPLHFGNGTRLTVT.

This clone was observed a handful of times. The chain recombines TRBV19 with TRBJ1-1, with a tentative D call TRBD1 (5 bases). From germline, CDR1 is LNHDA and CDR2 SQIVND (reference sequence). Trimming pared 7 bases from V and 7 bases from J, leaving 13 bases between. The CDR3 is 12 amino acids. Here the CDR3 reads CASNRGPLEAFF. DNA of the CDR3: TGTGCCAGTAATAGGGGACCCCTTGAAGCTTTCTTT. Using reference TRBV19 and TRBJ1-1 for the parts outside the CDR3, the full variable domain is DGGITQSPKYLFRKEGQNVTLSCEQNLNHDAMYWYRQDPGQGLRLIYYSQIVNDFQKGDIAEGYSVSREKKESFPLTVTSAQKNPTAFYLCASNRGPLEAFFGQGTRLTVV.

This clone was counted between two and nine times. This sequence joins TRBV6-6 and TRBJ2-7; the match to TRBD2 covers 11 bases. CDR3 length equals 15 residues. Trimming removed 7 bases from V and 5 bases from J; junction bases left unmatched: 10. From germline, CDR1 is MNHNY and CDR2 SVGAGI (reference sequence). This chain's CDR3 is CASTPIAGGRNEQYF. Written as DNA, the CDR3 is TGTGCCAGCACTCCCATAGCGGGAGGGAGAAACGAGCAGTACTTC.

V gene TRBV25-1 combines with J gene TRBJ2-3; a possible D gene is TRBD1 (5 bases). The CDR3 is 16 residues long. Germline lookup yields CDR1 MGHDK and CDR2 SYGVNS. Trimming pared 2 bases from V and 2 bases from J, leaving 14 bases between. The CDR3 sequence is CASSEAPGLVTDTQYF. CDR3 DNA: TGTGCCAGCAGTGAAGCCCCAGGGTTGGTCACAGATACGCAGTATTTT. Full variable domain (missing parts from reference TRBV25-1 and TRBJ2-3): EADIYQTPRYLVIGTGKKITLECSQTMGHDKMYWYQQDPGMELHLIHYSYGVNSTEKGDLSSESTVSRIRTEHFPLTLESARPSHTSQYLCASSEAPGLVTDTQYFGPGTRLTVL.

The V gene is TRBV9, the J gene TRBJ1-3, with TRBD1 identical over 7 bases. Germline V gene lookup returns CDR1 SGDLS and CDR2 YYNGEE. V shed 4 bases and J 2 bases; nucleotides not matched to a gene: 3. The CDR3 has 14 amino acids. CDR3: CASSMGTAGNTIYF. CDR3 DNA sequence: TGTGCCAGCAGCATGGGGACAGCTGGAAACACCATATATTTT.

The rearrangement links TRBV7-9 to TRBJ2-3; TRBD1 or TRBD2 may be the D gene (5 bases each). The CDR3 runs to 15 residues. V gave up 2 bases and J gave up 3 bases, with 12 bases separating them. Germline-derived CDR1 and CDR2 are SEHNR and FQNEAQ (reference sequence). In DNA form, the CDR3 reads TGTGCCAGCAGCTTAAGTAGAGGGGTAACAGATACGCAGTATTTT. Its protein product is CASSLSRGVTDTQYF.

This clone was picked up a small number of times. The V call is TRBV9, the J call TRBJ1-1; D gene ambiguous. The V gene lost 4 bases and the J gene lost 3 bases, with 10 bases spanning the gap. Germline CDR1 and CDR2: SGDLS and YYNGEE. The CDR3 sequence is 13 residues long. CDR3 residues: CASSLGYHTEAFF. For the CDR3, the DNA is TGTGCCAGCAGCCTAGGGTATCACACTGAAGCTTTCTTT. Filled out from reference TRBV9 and TRBJ1-1, the complete variable domain reads DSGVTQTPKHLITATGQRVTLRCSPRSGDLSVYWYQQSLDQGLQFLIQYYNGEERAKGNILERFSAQQFPDLHSELNLSSLELGDSALYFCASSLGYHTEAFFGQGTRLTVV.

The chain is built from TRBV6-6 and TRBJ1-2; no clear D gene. Per the germline V gene, CDR1 is MNHNY and CDR2 is SVGAGI (reference sequence). V was trimmed by 6 bases and J by 2 bases, leaving 7 bases between them. This CDR3 contains 12 residues. CDR3 coding DNA: TGTGCCAGCAGCGACACCAACTATGGCTACACCTTC. Translation gives CASSDTNYGYTF.

This clone was found a few times. This chain uses TRBV7-9 with TRBJ1-1; D call uncertain. The germline gives CDR1 SEHNR, CDR2 FQNEAQ (reference sequence). V gave up 2 bases and J gave up 6 bases, with 4 bases separating them. The CDR3 length is 11 residues. The CDR3: CASSLSAEAFF. CDR3 sequence (DNA): TGTGCCAGCAGCTTAAGCGCTGAAGCTTTCTTT. The full variable domain, in which reference TRBV7-9 and TRBJ1-1 provide the parts outside the CDR3, is DTGVSQNPRHKITKRGQNVTFRCDPISEHNRLYWYRQTLGQGPEFLTYFQNEAQLEKSRLLSDRFSAERPKGSFSTLEIQRTEQGDSAMYLCASSLSAEAFFGQGTRLTVV.

The chain uses TRBV6-6 and TRBJ2-3, with 7 nucleotides matching TRBD2. There are 14 residues in the CDR3. Germline trimming cut 5 bases from V and 4 bases from J; bases unmatched to any gene: 6. Germline values: CDR1 MNHNY, CDR2 SVGAGI (reference sequence). CDR3: CASSGLERPDTQYF. The CDR3 DNA sequence: TGTGCCAGCAGTGGACTAGAAAGGCCAGATACGCAGTATTTT.